The 26 T cell receptor beta chains in this list originate from one sample, sequenced in a study of shared clonotypes between healthy human individuals. The table came from immunoSEQ multiplex PCR; TCRdb's copy has only in-frame clones and leaves some out. The repertoire includes about 2 million clones, about 95% of them detected once, and roughly 1.2% sits in the top ten. In the naive CD8 group, cells lacked CD45RO and were positively selected for CCR7, so terminally differentiated effector memory CD45RA+ cells were left out. The sequencing input was naive CD8+ T cells sorted from blood. Receptors were obtained from a man aged 18-30 years in good health.

The J gene is TRBJ2-3, the V gene TRBV7-2; tentatively, D is TRBD1 (6 bases). Germline CDR1 reads SGHTA; CDR2 reads FQGNSA. The CDR3 runs 17 residues. The V and J ends lost 4 bases and 2 bases respectively, with 19 bases between them. The CDR3 here is CASSYKRGGPFTDTQYF. CDR3 nucleotide sequence: TGTGCCAGCAGCTACAAAAGAGGGGGTCCTTTCACAGATACGCAGTATTTT. Looking up the rest from reference TRBV7-2 and TRBJ2-3 gives the full variable domain: GAGVSQSPSNKVTEKGKDVELRCDPISGHTALYWYRQSLGQGLEFLIYFQGNSAPDKSGLPSDRFSAERTGGSVSTLTIQRTQQEDSAVYLCASSYKRGGPFTDTQYFGPGTRLTVL.

The chain combines TRBV27 with TRBJ2-3; no reliable D call. Between the trimmed V and J ends, which lost 5 bases and 1 base, there was a span of 10 bases. This CDR3 comprises 14 residues. The V gene's germline CDR1 is MNHEY and CDR2 SMNVEV (reference sequence). The CDR3 DNA reads as TGTGCCAGCAGTGGAATACCTGGCACAGATACGCAGTATTTT. Translating it yields CASSGIPGTDTQYF.

This rearrangement joins TRBV19 to TRBJ1-4; 11 bases agree with TRBD1. The CDR3 sequence is 15 residues long. V dropped 3 bases and J dropped 7; count of bases not matched to a gene: 4. Germline CDR1 reads LNHDA; CDR2 reads SQIVND (reference sequence). The CDR3 DNA reads TGTGCCAGTAGTATTGGACAGGGGGCGGGTGAAAAACTGTTTTTT. The encoded protein is CASSIGQGAGEKLFF.

CDR3 region: CASSSSGEGTEAFF. CDR3 nucleotides: TGCGCCAGCAGCTCATCCGGGGAGGGGACTGAAGCTTTCTTT. The rearrangement uses TRBV5-1 and TRBJ1-1, with D perhaps matching TRBD1 (5 bases). Trimming removed 3 bases from V and 5 bases from J, with 14 bases in between. Germline V gene sequence: CDR1 SGHRS, CDR2 YFSETQ. The CDR3 loop spans 14 amino acids.

The J gene is TRBJ2-1, the V gene TRBV9, with TRBD2 matching 13 bases. The CDR3 is 15 amino acids. Germline values: CDR1 SGDLS, CDR2 YYNGEE. With 3 bases clipped from V and 8 bases from J, the junction kept 5 bases outside the gene matches. The CDR3 loop is CASSGGLAGVDEQFF. The DNA of the CDR3 is TGTGCCAGCAGCGGCGGACTAGCGGGGGTGGATGAGCAGTTCTTC.

The chain has TRBV5-4 and TRBJ2-1; D uncertain. Germline V gene sequence: CDR1 SGHNT, CDR2 YYREEE (reference sequence). This CDR3 spans 14 amino acids. Deletions cut 0 bases from V and 2 bases from J, with 6 bases between. The CDR3 protein is CASSLDSPYNEQFF. In nucleotides, the CDR3 is TGTGCCAGCAGCTTGGACAGTCCCTACAATGAGCAGTTCTTC.

The V call is TRBV27, the J call TRBJ2-1; 11 positions agree with TRBD1. Germline CDR1 and CDR2: MNHEY and SMNVEV (reference sequence). V shed 6 bases and J 6 bases; nucleotides not matched to a gene: 7. The CDR3 covers 15 residues. In nucleotides, the CDR3 is TGTGCCAGCAGGGACGGGACAGGGGGATTCAATGAGCAGTTCTTC. Its protein product is CASRDGTGGFNEQFF.

The chain couples TRBV11-2 to TRBJ2-3, with TRBD1 matching 9 bases. This CDR3 has 16 residues. The trim removed 3 bases at V and 2 bases at J, leaving 6 bases unmatched. Germline CDR1 reads SGHAT; CDR2 reads FQNNGV. The CDR3 DNA reads TGTGCCAGCAGCTTGGGACAGGGAGGGGACACAGATACGCAGTATTTT. Encoded protein: CASSLGQGGDTDTQYF.

As for this clone: The same CDR3 also results from other DNA sequences found in this sample. J is TRBJ2-3 and V is TRBV27; 7 bases are shared with TRBD1. J was trimmed by 2 bases and V by 6 bases; bases with no gene match: 5. The CDR3 runs to 14 residues. Germline CDR1 reads MNHEY; CDR2 reads SMNVEV (reference sequence). The CDR3, as DNA: TGTGCCAGCAGGTGGACAGGCTCCACAGATACGCAGTATTTT. It translates to CASRWTGSTDTQYF.

The genes are TRBV11-2 and TRBJ2-7; 9 positions agree with TRBD2. Germline CDR1 SGHAT, CDR2 FQNNGV. This CDR3 spans 15 amino acids. After removal of 5 bases from V and 5 bases from J, the junction contained 10 bases not matched to a gene. The CDR3 region has the DNA TGTGCCAGCAGCGACCCTAGCGGGGCCATAAACGAGCAGTACTTC. Amino acid sequence: CASSDPSGAINEQYF. Supplemented by reference TRBV11-2 and TRBJ2-7, the full variable domain reads EAGVAQSPRYKIIEKRQSVAFWCNPISGHATLYWYQQILGQGPKLLIQFQNNGVVDDSQLPKDRFSAERLKGVDSTLKIQPAKLEDSAVYLCASSDPSGAINEQYFGPGTRLTVT.

This chain's CDR3 is CASSLEYGGSYNEQFF. CDR3 DNA sequence: TGCGCCAGCAGCTTGGAATACGGGGGGTCCTACAATGAGCAGTTCTTC. This chain uses TRBV5-1 with TRBJ2-1, with 7 bases fitting TRBD2. V lost 0 bases, J lost 1 base, and 4 bases stayed unmatched. Germline CDR1 SGHRS, CDR2 YFSETQ. The CDR3 has 16 amino acids.

The chain joins TRBV5-1 to TRBJ1-1, with unresolved D. V was pared by 0 bases and J by 1 base, with 13 bases between. The V gene's germline CDR1 is SGHRS and CDR2 YFSETQ. The CDR3 runs 16 residues. The CDR3 spells CASSLDSVMGNTEAFF. The CDR3 region has the DNA TGCGCCAGCAGCTTGGATTCCGTCATGGGGAACACTGAAGCTTTCTTT.

In its sample, this clone was seen once. The V gene is TRBV27, the J gene TRBJ1-2; 7 bases match TRBD1. V shed 5 bases, J shed 6 bases, and the junction held 18 bases outside the gene matches. From germline, CDR1 is MNHEY and CDR2 SMNVEV (reference sequence). The CDR3 extends over 17 amino acids. The CDR3 bases are TGTGCCAGCAGTCCTGTAGTCGTAAGGGGGCTCAGTGATGGCTACACCTTC. This sequence encodes CASSPVVVRGLSDGYTF.

This clone was seen just once. The rearrangement joins TRBV6-5 to TRBJ1-1; D ambiguous. CDR3 length: 15 residues. V lost 0 bases and J lost 0, with 8 bases in between. CDR1 is MNHEY and CDR2 is SVGAGI in the germline V gene. CDR3 amino acids: CASSYSRQMNTEAFF. The DNA of the CDR3 is TGTGCCAGCAGTTACTCGAGGCAGATGAACACTGAAGCTTTCTTT.

The chain joins TRBV6-1 to TRBJ2-7; a possible D gene is TRBD2 (7 bases). The V gene's germline CDR1 is MNHNS and CDR2 SASEGT. The ends were cut back, 8 bases at V and 5 bases at J, with 16 bases in the middle. This CDR3 is 13 amino acids long. Here the CDR3 reads CASGPGGEDEQYF. The CDR3 DNA reads TGTGCCAGCGGTCCGGGGGGCGAGGACGAGCAGTACTTC.

V usage is TRBV10-2 and J usage is TRBJ2-7; D remains unclear. Germline CDR1 is WSHSY and CDR2 is SAAADI. The CDR3 is 13 residues long. The germline V and J ends were trimmed by 3 bases and 2 bases, with 8 bases remaining between them. This CDR3 reads CASSDPLAYEQYF. The CDR3 nucleotides read TGCGCCAGCAGTGATCCCCTAGCCTACGAGCAGTACTTC.

The CDR3 loop reads CASSLNAEVNEQFF. The DNA for the CDR3 is TGTGCCAGCAGCTTGAATGCTGAGGTAAATGAGCAGTTCTTC. The rearrangement links TRBV13 to TRBJ2-1; D is unresolved. The CDR3 sequence is 14 residues long. CDR1 is PRHDT, CDR2 FYEKMQ, per germline (reference sequence). V was cut by 3 bases and J by 7 bases, with 13 bases left in between.

V usage is TRBV2 and J usage is TRBJ2-7, with 7 bases that match TRBD1. V lost 7 bases to trimming and J lost 3 bases; unmatched junction nucleotides: 9. Germline CDR1 SNHLY, CDR2 FYNNEI. The CDR3 consists of 14 residues. The CDR3 DNA reads as TGTGCCAGCATTAATCGGGACAGCCTCTACGAGCAGTACTTC. Its protein is CASINRDSLYEQYF.

The V call is TRBV5-6, the J call TRBJ2-1, with 7 bases fitting TRBD1. The germline V gene encodes CDR1 SGHDT and CDR2 YYEEEE. V gave up 0 bases and J gave up 13 bases; unmatched junction bases: 7. This CDR3 has 13 residues. CDR3 sequence reads: CASSLGQGLGQFF. The CDR3, as DNA: TGTGCCAGCAGCTTGGGACAGGGTCTGGGACAGTTCTTC.

V is TRBV5-6 and J is TRBJ2-7, with D unresolved. Germline lookup yields CDR1 SGHDT and CDR2 YYEEEE. The CDR3 totals 13 residues. V lost 1 base and J lost 3, with 8 bases in between. The DNA of the CDR3 is TGTGCCAGCAGCTTGAGCCTACTCTACGAGCAGTACTTC. Protein sequence: CASSLSLLYEQYF. The variable domain in full, completed from reference TRBV5-6 and TRBJ2-7, reads DAGVTQSPTHLIKTRGQQVTLRCSPKSGHDTVSWYQQALGQGPQFIFQYYEEEERQRGNFPDRFSGHQFPNYSSELNVNALLLGDSALYLCASSLSLLYEQYFGPGTRLTVT.

The V and J genes are TRBV11-3 and TRBJ2-3; tentative D call: TRBD2 (6 bases). CDR1 is SGHNT and CDR2 is YENEEA in the germline V gene. The CDR3 runs 13 residues. With 3 bases removed from V and 6 bases from J, the gap between germline ends came to 10 bases. The CDR3 DNA sequence: TGTGCCAGCAGCTTGGGGACTGTTGATACGCAGTATTTT. This translates into CASSLGTVDTQYF.

The gene calls are TRBV19 and TRBJ2-2; D unresolved. CDR1 and CDR2 (germline): LNHDA, SQIVND (reference sequence). This CDR3 region has 14 residues. V was trimmed by 7 bases and J by 5 bases, leaving 14 bases between them. This CDR3 is CASMSNPRTGELFF. The CDR3 DNA follows: TGTGCCAGTATGAGCAACCCGAGGACCGGGGAGCTGTTTTTT.

V and J are TRBV10-2 and TRBJ2-5, with D perhaps TRBD1 (6 bases). The length of the CDR3 is 14 residues. The germline V gene encodes CDR1 WSHSY and CDR2 SAAADI. Between the trimmed V and J ends, which lost 4 bases and 0 bases, there was a span of 9 bases. The CDR3 loop is CASSATGYQETQYF. In DNA, the CDR3 is TGCGCCAGCAGTGCAACAGGGTACCAAGAGACCCAGTACTTC.

The chain is built from TRBV7-9 and TRBJ2-3; D might be TRBD2 (6 bases). CDR3 length: 14 amino acids. Germline lookup yields CDR1 SEHNR and CDR2 FQNEAQ (reference sequence). The V end was cut by 7 bases, the J end by 3 bases, with 14 bases between. This CDR3 is CASTSPSATDTQYF. CDR3 sequence (DNA): TGTGCCAGCACCTCCCCTAGCGCTACAGATACGCAGTATTTT.

The chain carries TRBV5-5 and TRBJ2-2; TRBD1 agrees at 11 bases. The J segment lost 2 bases and the V segment lost 1 base, leaving 7 bases of the junction unmatched. This CDR3 is built from 18 residues. CDR1 is SGHKS and CDR2 is YYEKEE in the germline V gene (reference sequence). CDR3 sequence: CASSLNPGTGGNTGELFF. The DNA for the CDR3 is TGTGCCAGCAGCTTGAATCCCGGGACAGGGGGTAACACCGGGGAGCTGTTTTTT.

This clone showed up just once. J is TRBJ1-1 and V is TRBV2; D is perhaps TRBD1 (6 bases). Germline V gene lookup returns CDR1 SNHLY and CDR2 FYNNEI. The CDR3 consists of 13 residues. The V end was cut by 7 bases, the J end by 1 base, with 10 bases between. This CDR3 reads CASKNRENTEAFF. The CDR3 bases are TGTGCCAGCAAGAACAGGGAGAACACTGAAGCTTTCTTT.